This record concerns one T cell receptor (beta chain) sequence. Antigen: not known. All of the isolated RNA was reverse transcribed, so expressed TCRB transcripts were sequenced. Generated by immunoSEQ multiplex PCR, the TCRdb table keeps only in-frame clones and is missing some. Altogether some 150,000 clones are present, over 9.5% being singletons, with the ten largest covering about 1.3%. The sample comes from a study of beta chain features in type 1 diabetes. The study, taken as a whole, reports: The naive, central memory and Treg TCRB repertoires of patients appeared to be more similar to one another than those of healthy donors. Patients with type 1 diabetes carried fewer insertions and had more deletions at their VDJ junctions. cDNA-based reads could over-represent cells with high TCR expression.

Germline CDR1 reads SGHTA; CDR2 reads FQGTGA. CDR3 length: 15 amino acids. The V and J ends lost 1 base and 5 bases respectively, with 12 bases between them. The origin of this receptor is a man aged 18 to 29 in good health. V usage is TRBV7-3 and J usage is TRBJ2-1; possible D gene TRBD2, 6 bases. Sequencing was carried out using naive CD4+ T cells from blood. The CDR3: CASSLNRDSNNEQFF. In nucleotides, the CDR3 is TGTGCCAGCAGCTTAAACCGGGACTCAAACAATGAGCAGTTCTTC.